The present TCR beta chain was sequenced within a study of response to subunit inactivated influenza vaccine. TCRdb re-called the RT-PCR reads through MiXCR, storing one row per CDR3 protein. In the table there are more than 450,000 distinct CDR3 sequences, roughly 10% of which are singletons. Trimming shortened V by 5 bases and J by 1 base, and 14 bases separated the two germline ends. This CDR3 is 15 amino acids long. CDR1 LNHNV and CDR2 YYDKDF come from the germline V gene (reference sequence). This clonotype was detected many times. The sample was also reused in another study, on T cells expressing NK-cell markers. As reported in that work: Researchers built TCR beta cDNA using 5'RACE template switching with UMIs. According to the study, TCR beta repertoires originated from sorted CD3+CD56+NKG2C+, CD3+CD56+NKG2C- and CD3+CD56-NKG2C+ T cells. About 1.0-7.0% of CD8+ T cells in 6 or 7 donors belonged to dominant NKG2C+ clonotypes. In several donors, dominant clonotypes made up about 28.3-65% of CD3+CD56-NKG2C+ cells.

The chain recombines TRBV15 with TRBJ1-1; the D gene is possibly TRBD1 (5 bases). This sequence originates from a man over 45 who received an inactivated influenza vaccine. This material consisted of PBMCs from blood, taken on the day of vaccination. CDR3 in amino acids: CATSPRARANTEAFF. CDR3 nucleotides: TGTGCCACCAGCCCTCGGGCCAGGGCGAACACTGAAGCTTTCTTT.